One sample yielded the 27 T cell receptor beta chains listed below, sequenced in a study of cytomegalovirus exposure and HLA in healthy donors. PCR involved 60 Vbeta and 13 Jbeta primers. Sequenced by immunoSEQ multiplex PCR; TCRdb stores in-frame clones only, minus some. The data contain about 190,000 clones, about nine tenths of them seen just once; the ten biggest clones take up 0.9% to 1.2%. Sequencing input: PBMCs. Every receptor here comes from a boy aged 2 to 10 in good health and CMV-seronegative.

The V and J genes are TRBV2 and TRBJ1-4; D is uncertain. V was pared by 1 base and J by 2 bases, with 8 bases between. CDR3 length: 15 amino acids. Per germline, CDR1 SNHLY and CDR2 FYNNEI. The CDR3 spells CASSEVHSTNEKLFF. The CDR3 nucleotides are TGTGCCAGCAGTGAAGTACATTCGACTAATGAAAAACTGTTTTTT.

This clone came up a few times. This chain links TRBV7-3 with TRBJ2-6; D is possibly TRBD2 (6 bases). V shed 8 bases and J shed 2 bases, with 16 bases lying between them. The CDR3 runs to 16 residues. Germline values: CDR1 SGHTA, CDR2 FQGTGA. In DNA, the CDR3 is TGTGCCAGCGCCCGGGGGTCAACGCCTGGGGCCAACGTCCTGACTTTC. It yields the protein CASARGSTPGANVLTF. The full variable domain, in which reference TRBV7-3 and TRBJ2-6 provide the parts outside the CDR3, is GAGVSQTPSNKVTEKGKYVELRCDPISGHTALYWYRQSLGQGPEFLIYFQGTGAADDSGLPNDRFFAVRPEGSVSTLKIQRTERGDSAVYLCASARGSTPGANVLTFGAGSRLTVL.

This clone was counted only a few times. This chain joins TRBV7-9 and TRBJ2-3; D might be TRBD2 (5 bases). Per germline, CDR1 SEHNR and CDR2 FQNEAQ (reference sequence). The CDR3 extends over 14 amino acids. Trimming removed 5 bases from V and 3 bases from J, with 12 bases in between. Here the CDR3 reads CASSREVRTDTQYF. The CDR3 DNA reads as TGTGCCAGCAGCCGGGAAGTTCGTACAGATACGCAGTATTTT. The full variable domain, its missing parts supplied by reference TRBV7-9 and TRBJ2-3, is DTGVSQNPRHKITKRGQNVTFRCDPISEHNRLYWYRQTLGQGPEFLTYFQNEAQLEKSRLLSDRFSAERPKGSFSTLEIQRTEQGDSAMYLCASSREVRTDTQYFGPGTRLTVL.

CDR3 coding DNA: TGTGCCAGCAGCGCAATTAGTACAGATACGCAGTATTTT. Protein: CASSAISTDTQYF. The rearrangement joins TRBV5-6 to TRBJ2-3, with unresolved D. CDR3 length: 13 residues. The V gene lost 4 bases and the J gene lost 3 bases, with 9 bases spanning the gap. Germline values: CDR1 SGHDT, CDR2 YYEEEE.

V is TRBV11-2 and J is TRBJ2-1; 9 bases fit TRBD2. Germline CDR1 SGHAT, CDR2 FQNNGV. The CDR3 covers 15 residues. V gave up 3 bases and J gave up 9 bases; unmatched junction bases: 9. CDR3 in amino acids: CASSFSSSGSGEQFF. CDR3 coding DNA: TGTGCCAGCAGCTTTTCGAGTAGCGGGAGTGGTGAGCAGTTCTTC.

This chain links TRBV5-1 with TRBJ2-3, with D possibly being TRBD2 (6 bases). Germline V CDR1 and CDR2: SGHRS, YFSETQ. Deletions cut 1 base from V and 0 bases from J, with 15 bases between. This CDR3 is built from 17 residues. The DNA of the CDR3 is TGCGCCAGCAGCTTGAAGGGCGGGACGGCTAGCACAGATACGCAGTATTTT. This codes for CASSLKGGTASTDTQYF.

V usage is TRBV5-4 and J usage is TRBJ2-7, with TRBD1 identical over 11 bases. Trimming at V came to 4 bases and at J to 5 bases, leaving 8 bases not matched to a gene. Germline V gene sequence: CDR1 SGHNT, CDR2 YYREEE (reference sequence). There are 15 residues in the CDR3. CDR3 sequence: CASSVRDRGLDEQYF. DNA of the CDR3: TGTGCCAGCAGCGTTCGGGACAGGGGGTTGGACGAGCAGTACTTC.

The rearrangement joins TRBV5-5 to TRBJ1-6; D perhaps matches TRBD1 (5 bases). Germline V gene lookup returns CDR1 SGHKS and CDR2 YYEKEE (reference sequence). This CDR3 contains 14 residues. Trimming pared 2 bases from V and 8 bases from J, leaving 11 bases between. CDR3 nucleotides: TGTGCCAGCAGCTTCCGACAGTTGGATTCACCCCTCCACTTT. Its protein is CASSFRQLDSPLHF.

The chain is built from TRBV30 and TRBJ1-3; 7 nucleotides match TRBD1. The junction had 4 bases not matched to a gene; V was cut back by 1 base and J by 4 bases. The CDR3 is 14 residues long. Germline V CDR1 and CDR2: GTSNPN, SVGIG (reference sequence). CDR3 sequence: CAWSGGTAGNTIYF. In nucleotides, the CDR3 is TGTGCCTGGAGTGGGGGGACAGCCGGAAACACCATATATTTT.

The chain is built from TRBV5-1 and TRBJ2-2; unclear D gene. Trimming removed 2 bases at V and 3 bases at J, with 14 bases between. The CDR3 has 16 amino acids. Per the germline V gene, CDR1 is SGHRS and CDR2 is YFSETQ. CDR3 nucleotides: TGCGCCAGCAGCTTTACGGGTATTGGTGACACCGGGGAGCTGTTTTTT. This translates into CASSFTGIGDTGELFF.

With respect to this clone: A read error may account for a junction end that differs from germline. The CDR3 here is CASTLTGSSGNTIYF. In DNA, the CDR3 is TGTGCCAGCACCTTGACAGGGAGCTCTGGAAACACCATATATTTT. The rearrangement joins TRBV5-5 to TRBJ1-3; 7 bases line up with TRBD1. This CDR3 is built from 15 residues. CDR1 is SGHKS, CDR2 YYEKEE, per germline (reference sequence).

The rearrangement uses TRBV15 and TRBJ2-3, with 13 bases lining up with TRBD2. Germline V gene data show CDR1 as LNHNV and CDR2 as YYDKDF (reference sequence). The CDR3 consists of 16 residues. J gave up 0 bases and V 3 bases, and 0 bases lay outside the gene matches. This CDR3 is CATSRGLAGSTDTQYF. The CDR3 nucleotides read TGTGCCACCAGCAGGGGACTAGCGGGGAGCACAGATACGCAGTATTTT. The full variable domain, completed using reference TRBV15 and TRBJ2-3, is DAMVIQNPRYQVTQFGKPVTLSCSQTLNHNVMYWYQQKSSQAPKLLFHYYDKDFNNEADTPDNFQSRRPNTSFCFLDIRSPGLGDTAMYLCATSRGLAGSTDTQYFGPGTRLTVL.

The gene calls are TRBV13 and TRBJ2-4; 7 bases are shared with TRBD2. With 2 bases clipped from V and 0 bases from J, the junction kept 10 bases outside the gene matches. The CDR3 runs to 18 residues. Germline CDR1 is PRHDT and CDR2 is FYEKMQ (reference sequence). This chain's CDR3 is CASSLRASGSLAKNIQYF. For the CDR3, the DNA is TGTGCCAGCAGCTTAAGGGCTAGCGGAAGTCTAGCCAAAAACATTCAGTACTTC.

The CDR3 DNA is TGTGCCAGCAGTTATTGGGACAGCCTCTACACCTTC. It yields the protein CASSYWDSLYTF. V and J are TRBV6-6 and TRBJ1-2, with 7 bases fitting TRBD1. This CDR3 is 12 amino acids long. Germline assignment: CDR1 MNHNY and CDR2 SVGAGI (reference sequence). V shed 3 bases and J 10 bases; nucleotides not matched to a gene: 5.

This chain uses TRBV7-2 with TRBJ1-2; TRBD1 might be the D (6 bases). The CDR3 is made up of 12 amino acids. V gave up 4 bases and J gave up 10 bases, with 13 bases separating them. Germline V gene lookup returns CDR1 SGHTA and CDR2 FQGNSA. CDR3 sequence reads: CASSYLGAFYTF. The CDR3, as DNA: TGTGCCAGCAGCTATTTGGGGGCCTTCTACACCTTC.

This clone was recorded once. The chain joins TRBV7-2 to TRBJ1-2, with no clear D. Trimming took 4 bases from V and 4 from J, leaving 10 bases between them. The length of the CDR3 is 13 residues. Germline V gene sequence: CDR1 SGHTA, CDR2 FQGNSA. In DNA form, the CDR3 reads TGTGCCAGCAGCTCAGCACGAGGCTATGGCTACACCTTC. It specifies CASSSARGYGYTF.

As concerns this clone: The same CDR3 arises from other DNA sequences in this sample as well. The rearrangement uses TRBV28 and TRBJ1-1; the D gene is possibly TRBD1 (6 bases). CDR1 is MDHEN and CDR2 is SYDVKM in the germline V gene. CDR3 length: 12 residues. The V end was cut by 2 bases, the J end by 10 bases, with 11 bases between. The CDR3 region has the DNA TGTGCCAGCAGTTTAAGGGGGGGAAGAGCTTTCTTT. This encodes CASSLRGGRAFF.

This clone was seen just once. This chain joins TRBV29-1 and TRBJ2-7; the match to TRBD2 covers 9 bases. Germline V gene sequence: CDR1 SQVTM, CDR2 ANQGSEA. V trimming: 3 bases; J trimming: 2 bases; junction bases outside the gene matches: 8. This CDR3 contains 15 residues. The CDR3: CSVEVMAGGPYEQYF. The CDR3 coding sequence is TGCAGCGTTGAGGTTATGGCGGGAGGGCCCTACGAGCAGTACTTC.

This clone was seen once. J is TRBJ1-4 and V is TRBV6-1, with D uncertain. Germline loops: CDR1 MNHNS, CDR2 SASEGT. CDR3 length: 14 residues. V was trimmed by 8 bases and J by 7 bases, leaving 17 bases between them. CDR3 sequence (DNA): TGTGCCAGCCACGGCCCTATTAGGAGTGAAAAACTGTTTTTT. It yields the protein CASHGPIRSEKLFF.

The V gene is TRBV18, the J gene TRBJ2-2, with D possibly matching TRBD2 (5 bases). Per germline, CDR1 KGHSH and CDR2 LQKENI. The CDR3 extends over 15 amino acids. The V and J ends lost 2 bases and 5 bases respectively, with 12 bases between them. The CDR3 coding sequence is TGTGCCAGCTCACCAGGGCGGGCTCCTACCGGGGAGCTGTTTTTT. It is translated as CASSPGRAPTGELFF.

This chain connects TRBV6-5 to TRBJ2-7; 7 nucleotides match TRBD2. The CDR3 contains 15 residues. The germline V gene has CDR1 MNHEY and CDR2 SVGAGI. The ends lost 0 bases at V and 6 bases at J; junction bases unmatched: 8. The CDR3 coding sequence is TGTGCCAGCAGTTACTCGAAAAGCGGGACCGCCGAGCAGTACTTC. Amino acids: CASSYSKSGTAEQYF.

This chain links TRBV27 with TRBJ2-7, with a possible D match to TRBD2 (5 bases). Per the germline V gene, CDR1 is MNHEY and CDR2 is SMNVEV (reference sequence). CDR3 size: 14 residues. Trimming took 8 bases from V and 6 from J, leaving 20 bases between them. The CDR3 sequence: CASQPGSGLGEQYF. The DNA of the CDR3 is TGTGCCAGCCAACCAGGCTCGGGGTTGGGCGAGCAGTACTTC.

V usage is TRBV5-4 and J usage is TRBJ1-2; no definite D call. The CDR3 totals 14 residues. Per the germline V gene, CDR1 is SGHNT and CDR2 is YYREEE (reference sequence). Trimming removed 6 bases from V and 6 bases from J, with 18 bases in between. The CDR3 protein is CASNDGGRGDGYTF. The CDR3 DNA reads TGTGCCAGCAACGATGGAGGGCGGGGTGATGGCTACACCTTC. Full variable domain (rest looked up from reference TRBV5-4 and TRBJ1-2): ETGVTQSPTHLIKTRGQQVTLRCSSQSGHNTVSWYQQALGQGPQFIFQYYREEENGRGNFPPRFSGLQFPNYSSELNVNALELDDSALYLCASNDGGRGDGYTFGSGTRLTVV.

The chain is built from TRBV27 and TRBJ2-5, with 12 nucleotides matching TRBD2. With V trimmed by 3 bases and J by 5 bases, 10 bases remained unmatched. The CDR3 runs to 17 residues. The germline gives CDR1 MNHEY, CDR2 SMNVEV (reference sequence). The CDR3 nucleotides read TGTGCCAGCAGTTTCTCACTAGCGGGGGGCCGGGGGGAGACCCAGTACTTC. The encoded protein is CASSFSLAGGRGETQYF.

The genes are TRBV10-2 and TRBJ2-7; D gene uncertain. The CDR3 contains 13 residues. Trimming removed 2 bases at V and 2 bases at J, with 7 bases between. From germline, CDR1 is WSHSY and CDR2 SAAADI. CDR3: CASSEVAAYEQYF. CDR3 sequence (DNA): TGCGCCAGCAGTGAGGTGGCTGCCTACGAGCAGTACTTC.

The chain couples TRBV7-2 to TRBJ1-1; no firm D call. The V and J ends lost 1 base and 4 bases respectively, with 10 bases between them. From germline, CDR1 is SGHTA and CDR2 FQGNSA. The CDR3 runs 14 residues. As DNA, the CDR3 is TGTGCCAGCAGCTTAGGAGCATTTGGCACTGAAGCTTTCTTT. Translation: CASSLGAFGTEAFF.

The rearrangement links TRBV30 to TRBJ2-5, with a weak D call TRBD2 (5 bases). CDR1 GTSNPN and CDR2 SVGIG come from the germline V gene (reference sequence). The CDR3 sequence is 14 residues long. The germline V and J ends were trimmed by 0 bases and 4 bases, with 12 bases remaining between them. The CDR3 protein is CAWSVDGNRETQYF. CDR3 nucleotides: TGTGCCTGGAGTGTCGACGGGAATAGAGAGACCCAGTACTTC.